The entry that follows covers one T cell receptor beta chain sequence. Its recognized antigen is unknown. The sample holds no much larger clone one base away, and base qualities are not on file. In Seattle, one collaborating source enrolled patients while the infection was active and tracked those patients longitudinally over the course of disease. The collaborating institutions used their own protocols to collect whole blood in K2EDTA tubes. Collaborator samples were shipped for TCRbeta analysis as frozen whole blood, isolated PBMCs, or DNA extracted from either sample type. CDR1 and CDR2, per the germline V gene (reference sequence), are WNHNN and SYGVQD. There are 12 amino acids in the CDR3, from cysteine to phenylalanine inclusive. Solely the CDR3 DNA is kept, with 36 bases framed from the first base. V is clipped by 3 bases and J by 1 base, and the sequence between their germline boundaries is 4 bases long.

This record belongs to a study of blood T cell repertoires in COVID-19 (dated by TCRdb to the early 2020s). In the study overall: Samples covering the acute and convalescent phases of COVID-19 were provided by collaborators in the United States, Italy and Spain. A freely available public database, intended as a resource for researchers studying the immune response to SARS-CoV-2, is where the repertoires were released. Where available, HLA class I and class II types were taken from metadata supplied by the sample provider and were not determined by assay-based typing. The material from the prospective study consisted of cDNA or gDNA derived from T cells, B-cell-depleted T cells, or PBMCs. The samples were drawn from two sources: the first 160 participants of the ongoing ImmuneRACE study, and over 1,000 subjects contributed by 6 global collaborators. Deeply sampled blood TCRbeta repertoires from subjects exposed to, actively infected with, or recovered from COVID-19 were included in the dataset. The sample metadata nearly always contained a de-identified subject ID, COVID-19 status, age in years and sex.

The immunoSEQ Assay, a bias-controlled multiplex PCR, was used to amplify TCRbeta CDR3 regions from genomic DNA. In the original analysis: The number of nucleated cells in each sample was estimated from the amplification of reference gene primers within the assay. To quantify the absolute abundance of each unique TCRbeta CDR3 rearrangement, sequence reads were collapsed and filtered. For each sample, productive Simpson clonality was calculated as the square root of Simpson's diversity index over productive rearrangements. The table comes from immuneACCESS by way of TCRdb, which keeps in-frame sequences with V and J called. Part of the clones is missing from these tables; in studies checked, under half for an unresolved V gene and the rest for unknown reasons. V and J calls and clone size are as listed in that table; D and trimming were resolved from the DNA. This sample lists around 440,000 clones; approximately 88% were detected once. The ten largest make up 10% to 15% of the sample.

Study-level results and caveats: The quantity of clinical and demographic metadata differed by source and by participant and was supplied without curation.

The TCR sequence derives from a woman between 50 and 59 years old with COVID-19, enrolled during active disease. Sequencing was carried out using peripheral blood. The chain links TRBV10-1 with TRBJ2-7, with the identity of the D gene unclear. The nucleotides are TGCGCCAGCAGTGAAGAGTCCTACGAGCAGTACTTC. This sequence encodes CASSEESYEQYF.